This T cell receptor beta chain was sequenced during a study of regulatory T cells in long-lasting Graves disease. Overall study findings and caveats: Persistent cases favored TRBV28, TRBJ1-2 and TRBJ2-5.

Time point given: newly diagnosed GD, antithyroid drugs for less than 3 months. Making the TCR library involved RNA that had been extracted from PBMCs. Patients hailed from an endocrinology department in Xi'an, China. This CDR3 comprises 15 residues. CDR1 is SGHRS and CDR2 is YFSETQ in the germline V gene. V was clipped by 0 bases and J by 0 bases, with 9 bases between them. This clonotype was counted many times. What it recognizes is unknown. Relying on iRepertoire HTBI primers and Arm-PCR of CDR3 regions, the team built TCR beta libraries. A single record per CDR3 protein comes from TCRdb applying MiXCR to the multiplex PCR reads. This sample yields roughly 350,000 distinct CDR3 sequences, of which roughly 17% are seen a single time; 25% to 30% belongs to the top ten. The same sample was also used in a study of T cells in Graves' hyperthyroidism and ophthalmopathy.

This chain uses TRBV5-1 with TRBJ2-5; D gene uncertain. This sequence was found in a man aged 35 to 55 with Graves disease. This sample comprised peripheral blood mononuclear cells (PBMCs), obtained at new diagnosis, from a patient treated with antithyroid drugs. The CDR3 loop is CASSLGDWYQETQYF. For the CDR3, the DNA is TGCGCCAGCAGCTTGGGCGACTGGTACCAAGAGACCCAGTACTTC.